The TCR beta chain described here comes from a study of PD-1 blockade in classical Hodgkin lymphoma. All trial patients relapsed after autologous stem cell transplantation. The protocol was immunoSEQ multiplex PCR, while the TCRdb copy is restricted to in-frame clones and leaves out a portion. This table has under 100,000 clones, approximately 88% appearing once. V lost 7 bases and J lost 2; bases outside the gene matches: 11. The CDR3 contains 15 residues. CDR1 MNHEY and CDR2 SVGAGI come from the germline V gene. The sequence was collected from a human donor with classical Hodgkin lymphoma. Material: peripheral blood mononuclear cells (PBMCs), obtained at baseline. The chain uses TRBV6-5 and TRBJ2-7, with 7 positions matching TRBD2. CDR3 residues: CASTLSPAGAYEQYF. CDR3 DNA sequence: TGTGCCAGCACCCTCAGCCCCGCGGGGGCCTACGAGCAGTACTTC.